This TCR beta chain emerged from a study of patients and donors after allogeneic stem cell transplantation. TCRdb itself ran the RT-PCR reads through MiXCR, one entry per CDR3 protein. This table has some 960,000 distinct CDR3 sequences, about 20% appearing once. This clonotype occurred a few times. The CDR3 length is 15 residues. V usage is TRBV21-1 and J usage is TRBJ2-7; TRBD1 is taken as the D call from the table, unchecked against the DNA. TRBV21-1 is annotated as a pseudogene. Sequencing was carried out using blood, either unsorted or a sorted T cell fraction (not recorded which). The TCR sequence derives from a human donor who was either an allogeneic HSCT recipient or a stem cell or donor lymphocyte infusion donor (not recorded which). It is not recorded whose cells these are; they may come from a transplant donor. The CDR3 loop is CASRRILQGVYEQYF. The CDR3, as DNA: TGTGCCAGCCGAAGAATTTTACAGGGGGTCTACGAGCAGTACTTC.